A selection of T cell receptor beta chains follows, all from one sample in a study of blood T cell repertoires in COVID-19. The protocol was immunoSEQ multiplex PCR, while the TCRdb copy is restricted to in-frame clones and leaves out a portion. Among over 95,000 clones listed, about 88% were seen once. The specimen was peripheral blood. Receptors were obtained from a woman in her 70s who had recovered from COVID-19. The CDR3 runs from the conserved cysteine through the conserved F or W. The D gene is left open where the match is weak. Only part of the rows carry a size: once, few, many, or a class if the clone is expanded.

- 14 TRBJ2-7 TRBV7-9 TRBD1 CASSLRDSPYEQYF TGTGCCAGCAGCTTAAGGGACAGTCCCTACGAGCAGTACTTC
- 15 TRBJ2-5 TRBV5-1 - CASSFFGGSGETQYF TGCGCCAGCAGCTTTTTCGGAGGTAGTGGGGAGACCCAGTACTTC
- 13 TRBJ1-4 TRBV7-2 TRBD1 CASSWSGGEKLFF TGTGCCAGCAGCTGGTCAGGGGGGGAAAAACTGTTTTTT
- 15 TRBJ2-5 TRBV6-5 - CASSYRGRSGETQYF TGTGCCAGCAGTTACCGGGGGAGAAGTGGGGAGACCCAGTACTTC
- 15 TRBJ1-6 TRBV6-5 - CASSYVRTNNSPLHF TGTGCCAGCAGTTACGTCCGGACAAATAATTCACCCCTCCACTTT
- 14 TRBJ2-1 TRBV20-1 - CSASTKRLVNEQFF TGCAGTGCTAGTACCAAAAGACTAGTCAATGAGCAGTTCTTC
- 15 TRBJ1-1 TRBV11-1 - CASSRPGTPRTEAFF TGTGCCAGCAGCCGACCCGGGACTCCGCGAACTGAAGCTTTCTTT
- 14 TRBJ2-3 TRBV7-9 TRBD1 CASSLGQGPGTQYF TGTGCCAGCAGCTTAGGACAGGGCCCAGGTACGCAGTATTTT
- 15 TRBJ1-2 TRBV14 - CASSHREPTLYGYTF TGTGCCAGCAGCCACCGGGAGCCAACCCTCTATGGCTACACCTTC
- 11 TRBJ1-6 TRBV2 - CASSVGGVLYF TGTGCCAGCAGTGTAGGGGGGGTGCTCTACTTT
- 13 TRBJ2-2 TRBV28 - CASSPPSLGELFF TGTGCCAGCAGTCCCCCGTCCCTCGGGGAGCTGTTTTTT
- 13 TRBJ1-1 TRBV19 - CASSILGGSEAFF TGTGCCAGTAGTATTTTGGGAGGCAGTGAAGCTTTCTTT
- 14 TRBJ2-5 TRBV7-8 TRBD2 CASSSSGIQETQYF TGTGCCAGCAGCAGTAGCGGGATTCAAGAGACCCAGTACTTC
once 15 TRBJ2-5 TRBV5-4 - CASSFTRLRGETQYF TGTGCCAGCAGCTTCACGAGACTCAGGGGAGAGACCCAGTACTTC
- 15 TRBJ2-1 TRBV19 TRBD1 CASSMRQGGYNEQFF TGTGCCAGTAGTATGAGACAGGGGGGATACAATGAGCAGTTCTTC
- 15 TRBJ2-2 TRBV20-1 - CSASIKRAYTGELFF TGCAGTGCTAGTATTAAGCGGGCCTACACCGGGGAGCTGTTTTTT
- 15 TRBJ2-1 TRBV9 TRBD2 CASGEREAFYNEQFF TGTGCCTCCGGCGAGCGGGAGGCTTTCTACAATGAGCAGTTCTTC
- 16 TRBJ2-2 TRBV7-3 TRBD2 CASSFSSGGVTGELFF TGTGCCAGCAGCTTTTCTAGCGGGGGAGTGACCGGGGAGCTGTTTTTT
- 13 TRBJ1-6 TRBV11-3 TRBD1 CASSSHRGSPLHF TGTGCCAGCAGCTCCCACAGGGGGTCACCCCTCCACTTT
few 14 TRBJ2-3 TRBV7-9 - CASSLDRAGDTQYF TGTGCCAGCAGCTTAGACAGGGCCGGGGATACGCAGTATTTT
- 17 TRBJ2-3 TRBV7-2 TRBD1 CASSPSGGTGSTDTQYF TGTGCCAGCAGCCCCTCAGGGGGGACAGGGAGCACAGATACGCAGTATTTT
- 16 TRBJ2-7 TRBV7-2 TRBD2 CASSPPNRGGFHEQYF TGTGCCAGCAGCCCCCCTAACCGCGGGGGGTTCCACGAGCAGTACTTC
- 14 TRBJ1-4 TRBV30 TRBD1 CAWISPDRVGKLFF TGTGCCTGGATATCCCCGGACAGGGTGGGGAAACTGTTTTTT
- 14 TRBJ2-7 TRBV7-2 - CASSLDPSSYEQYF TGTGCCAGCAGCTTAGACCCCAGCTCCTACGAGCAGTACTTC
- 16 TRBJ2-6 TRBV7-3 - CASSHLTGSGANVLTF TGTGCCAGCAGCCACCTGACTGGGTCTGGGGCCAACGTCCTGACTTTC
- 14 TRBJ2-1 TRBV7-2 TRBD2 CASSLLAGGNEQFF TGTGCCAGCAGCTTACTAGCGGGAGGCAATGAGCAGTTCTTC
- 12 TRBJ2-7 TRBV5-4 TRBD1 CASSSDRDEQYF TGTGCCAGCAGCTCGGACAGGGACGAGCAGTACTTC
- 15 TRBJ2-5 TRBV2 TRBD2 CASSEDRAGVETQYF TGTGCCAGCAGTGAAGATCGAGCGGGGGTAGAGACCCAGTACTTC
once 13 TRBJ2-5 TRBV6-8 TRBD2 CASGGVAKETQYF TGTGCCAGCGGGGGGGTGGCGAAGGAGACCCAGTACTTC
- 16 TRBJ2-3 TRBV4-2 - CASSRGGEGIADTQYF TGTGCCAGCAGCCGAGGGGGGGAGGGGATTGCAGATACGCAGTATTTT
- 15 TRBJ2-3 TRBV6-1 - CASSEVQGSTDTQYF TGTGCCAGCAGTGAGGTGCAGGGAAGCACAGATACGCAGTATTTT
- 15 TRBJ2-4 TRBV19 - CASSLDKKEKNIQYF TGTGCCAGTAGTTTGGACAAAAAGGAGAAAAACATTCAGTACTTC
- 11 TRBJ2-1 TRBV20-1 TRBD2 CRAGSGEEQFF TGCAGGGCCGGTAGCGGGGAGGAGCAGTTCTTC
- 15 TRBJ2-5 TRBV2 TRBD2 CASSPYTSEQETQYF TGTGCCAGCAGTCCCTACACTAGCGAACAAGAGACCCAGTACTTC
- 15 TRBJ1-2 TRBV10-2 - CASSVRQESLYGYTF TGCGCCAGCAGCGTTCGACAGGAGAGTCTCTATGGCTACACCTTC
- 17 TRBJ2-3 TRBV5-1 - CASSLARDGGLRDTQYF TGCGCCAGCAGCTTGGCGCGGGACGGCGGACTCCGGGATACGCAGTATTTT
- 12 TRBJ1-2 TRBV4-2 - CASSQATYGYTF TGTGCCAGCAGCCAAGCTACTTATGGCTACACCTTC
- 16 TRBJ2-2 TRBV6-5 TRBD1 CASSYSWTGRAGELFF TGTGCCAGCAGTTACTCTTGGACAGGGCGAGCCGGGGAGCTGTTTTTT
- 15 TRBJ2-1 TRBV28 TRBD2 CASSRSGREPNEQFF TGTGCCAGCAGTCGTAGCGGGAGGGAACCCAATGAGCAGTTCTTC
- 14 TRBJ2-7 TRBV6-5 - CASSTGWTSYEQYF TGTGCCAGTTCAACGGGGTGGACTTCCTACGAGCAGTACTTC
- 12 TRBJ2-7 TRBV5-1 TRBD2 CASAGGPYEQYF TGCGCCAGCGCGGGGGGACCCTACGAGCAGTACTTC